The 20 T cell receptor beta chains in this list originate from one sample, sequenced in a study of T cell responses to AZD1222 COVID-19 vaccine. Only in-frame clones appear in the TCRdb table, and some are missing; sequencing was by immunoSEQ multiplex PCR. The profile covers 100,000 to 150,000 clones, with 70% to 90% appearing a single time and roughly 6.2% taken by the ten largest. Sequenced material: peripheral blood, taken on day 0 of AZD1222 vaccination. These receptors all come from an adult in good health.

This clone was found a few times. The genes are TRBV11-3 and TRBJ2-5; 8 positions match TRBD2. CDR1 and CDR2 (germline): SGHNT, YENEEA. The trim removed 4 bases at V and 4 bases at J, leaving 2 bases unmatched. The CDR3 has 13 residues. For the CDR3, the DNA is TGTGCCAGCAGCTCCGGGGGGGTAGAGACCCAGTACTTC. This sequence encodes CASSSGGVETQYF. Using reference TRBV11-3 and TRBJ2-5 for the parts outside the CDR3, the full variable domain is EAGVVQSPRYKIIEKKQPVAFWCNPISGHNTLYWYLQNLGQGPELLIRYENEEAVDDSQLPKDRFSAERLKGVDSTLKIQPAELGDSAVYLCASSSGGVETQYFGPGTRLLVL.

The chain links TRBV5-5 to TRBJ2-3, with D perhaps TRBD1 or TRBD2 (5 bases each). This CDR3 comprises 16 residues. Germline CDR1 is SGHKS and CDR2 is YYEKEE (reference sequence). Trimming stripped 0 bases from V and 4 bases from J, with 15 bases between. DNA for the CDR3: TGTGCCAGCAGCTTGGGCTTTGGGGGTAACTCAGATACGCAGTATTTT. Its protein is CASSLGFGGNSDTQYF.

Only a few counts were recorded for this clone. CDR3 in DNA: TGTGCCAGCTCACCACCAAAGGGGGAGAGCACAGATACGCAGTATTTT. This codes for CASSPPKGESTDTQYF. The chain joins TRBV18 to TRBJ2-3; the D gene is possibly TRBD1 (6 bases). Between the trimmed V and J ends, which lost 0 bases and 0 bases, there was a span of 10 bases. The germline V gene has CDR1 KGHSH and CDR2 LQKENI. The CDR3 length is 16 residues.

The V and J genes are TRBV2 and TRBJ2-2; TRBD2 matches 8 bases. The germline V gene has CDR1 SNHLY and CDR2 FYNNEI. The CDR3 has 12 amino acids. The V segment lost 6 bases and the J segment 10 bases; nucleotides outside the gene matches: 4. The CDR3 coding sequence is TGTGCCAGCAGCCTGACTAGCGTGGAGCTGTTTTTT. It specifies CASSLTSVELFF.

The gene calls are TRBV30 and TRBJ2-5, with 7 bases matching TRBD2. Per the germline V gene, CDR1 is GTSNPN and CDR2 is SVGIG (reference sequence). The CDR3 extends over 12 amino acids. V dropped 6 bases and J dropped 5; count of bases not matched to a gene: 6. CDR3 nucleotide sequence: TGTGCCTGTACCCCCGGGGGGGAGACCCAGTACTTC. The encoded protein is CACTPGGETQYF. The full variable domain, its missing parts supplied by reference TRBV30 and TRBJ2-5, is SQTIHQWPATLVQPVGSPLSLECTVEGTSNPNLYWYRQAAGRGLQLLFYSVGIGQISSEVPQNLSASRPQDRQFILSSKKLLLSDSGFYLCACTPGGETQYFGPGTRLLVL.

The CDR3 region has the DNA TGTGCCACCAGTGATTTGTTCGGTGGCAATGAGCAGTTCTTC. Translated: CATSDLFGGNEQFF. This chain joins TRBV24-1 and TRBJ2-1; D unclear. Germline CDR1 is KGHDR and CDR2 is SFDVKD. CDR3 size: 14 residues. V shed 0 bases and J shed 6 bases, with 8 bases lying between them.

The count of this clone is one. The genes are TRBV12-3 or TRBV12-4 and TRBJ2-1, with 9 bases aligning to TRBD1. Trimming took 3 bases from V and 14 from J; bases not matched to a gene: 2. The CDR3 has 11 amino acids. CDR3 bases: TGTGCCAGCAGTTTTGGACAGGGGAAGTTCTTC. Translated, it gives CASSFGQGKFF.

The rearrangement links TRBV28 to TRBJ1-6; 11 bases are a match to TRBD1. Germline CDR1 reads MDHEN; CDR2 reads SYDVKM. The V gene end was trimmed by 8 bases and the J gene end by 7 bases; junction bases not matched to a gene: 10. The length of the CDR3 is 16 residues. This CDR3 is CASLGAGTGGNSPLHF. CDR3 in DNA: TGTGCCAGCCTGGGTGCCGGGACAGGGGGAAATTCACCCCTCCACTTT.

The chain links TRBV6-1 to TRBJ1-6; D uncertain. Germline CDR1 is MNHNS and CDR2 is SASEGT. Trimming pared 1 base from V and 0 bases from J, leaving 13 bases between. This CDR3 is built from 18 residues. DNA for the CDR3: TGTGCCAGCAGTGAAGATGCGGCAGGTAGCTCCTATAATTCACCCCTCCACTTT. Translation gives CASSEDAAGSSYNSPLHF.

The V call is TRBV30, the J call TRBJ1-5; D ambiguous. In germline, CDR1 is GTSNPN, CDR2 SVGIG (reference sequence). The CDR3 is 14 amino acids. V was pared by 1 base and J by 1 base, with 8 bases between. The CDR3 sequence: CAWSEGASNQPQHF. The CDR3 DNA reads TGTGCCTGGAGTGAGGGAGCGAGCAATCAGCCCCAGCATTTT.

The rearrangement joins TRBV5-1 to TRBJ1-2; 9 bases fit TRBD1. Germline lookup yields CDR1 SGHRS and CDR2 YFSETQ. The CDR3 sequence is 15 residues long. The V segment lost 3 bases and the J segment 8 bases; nucleotides outside the gene matches: 11. The CDR3 spells CASSSRRGQGVGYTF. The CDR3 region has the DNA TGCGCCAGCAGCTCGAGACGGGGACAGGGCGTCGGCTACACCTTC.

The rearrangement uses TRBV12-3 or TRBV12-4 and TRBJ1-1; D remains unclear. V was pared by 5 bases and J by 11 bases, with 18 bases between. CDR3 size: 13 residues. CDR3 in amino acids: CASSPPMGSEAFF. CDR3 DNA sequence: TGTGCCAGCAGTCCCCCCATGGGCAGCGAGGCTTTCTTT.

Here the CDR3 reads CASSAQGSDTQYF. CDR3 sequence (DNA): TGCGCCAGCAGCGCGCAGGGCTCGGATACGCAGTATTTT. V usage is TRBV4-1 and J usage is TRBJ2-3, with a weak D call TRBD1 (5 bases). CDR3 length: 13 residues. V was shortened by 5 bases and J by 6 bases, with 12 bases between the two germline ends. CDR1 is MGHRA, CDR2 YSYEKL, per germline.

This chain joins TRBV5-6 and TRBJ2-1; maybe TRBD2 (5 bases). Germline V CDR1 and CDR2: SGHDT, YYEEEE. Trimming removed 0 bases at V and 0 bases at J, with 13 bases between. CDR3 size: 17 residues. DNA for the CDR3: TGTGCCAGCAGCTTGGGGGTTGGCGCGGGCTCCTACAATGAGCAGTTCTTC. Protein: CASSLGVGAGSYNEQFF.

This chain joins TRBV7-6 and TRBJ2-2; D not resolved. Germline loops: CDR1 SGHVS, CDR2 FNYEAQ. V dropped 0 bases and J dropped 8 bases, with 7 bases sitting between them. The CDR3 runs 13 residues. CDR3 bases: TGTGCCAGCAGCTTAGCTGAACCGGGGGAGCTGTTTTTT. Protein: CASSLAEPGELFF. Full variable domain (missing parts from reference TRBV7-6 and TRBJ2-2): GAGVSQSPRYKVTKRGQDVALRCDPISGHVSLYWYRQALGQGPEFLTYFNYEAQQDKSGLPNDRFSAERPEGSISTLTIQRTEQRDSAMYRCASSLAEPGELFFGEGSRLTVL.

This rearrangement joins TRBV20-1 to TRBJ1-6; 7 nucleotides match TRBD1. The CDR3 is made up of 11 amino acids. Germline CDR1 and CDR2: DFQATT and SNEGSKA (reference sequence). CDR3 DNA sequence: TGCAGCGCCAACAGGGGTTCACCCCTCCACTTT. It is translated as CSANRGSPLHF.

This clone has just one count. This chain connects TRBV28 to TRBJ1-1, with TRBD1 matching 7 bases. Trimming cost V 7 bases and J 6 bases; bases outside gene matches: 8. The germline V gene encodes CDR1 MDHEN and CDR2 SYDVKM. The CDR3 is 13 residues long. CDR3: CASKPSQGAEAFF. In DNA form, the CDR3 reads TGTGCCAGCAAACCCTCCCAGGGGGCTGAAGCTTTCTTT.

The rearrangement joins TRBV7-9 to TRBJ1-4; tentative D call: TRBD1 (5 bases). The CDR3 covers 15 residues. Trimming shortened V by 5 bases and J by 5 bases, and 15 bases separated the two germline ends. Looked up from germline, CDR1 is SEHNR and CDR2 is FQNEAQ (reference sequence). The CDR3 DNA reads TGTGCCAGCAGCCGGTTCCGGGGGAAAAATGAAAAACTGTTTTTT. Its protein is CASSRFRGKNEKLFF. Together with reference TRBV7-9 and TRBJ1-4, the CDR3 gives the full variable domain: DTGVSQNPRHKITKRGQNVTFRCDPISEHNRLYWYRQTLGQGPEFLTYFQNEAQLEKSRLLSDRFSAERPKGSFSTLEIQRTEQGDSAMYLCASSRFRGKNEKLFFGSGTQLSVL.

V is TRBV18 and J is TRBJ1-3; no clear D gene. This CDR3 comprises 14 residues. V lost 3 bases to trimming and J lost 0 bases, with 6 bases between them. CDR1 is KGHSH, CDR2 LQKENI, per germline. The CDR3 sequence: CASSPAGSGNTIYF. CDR3 nucleotide sequence: TGTGCCAGCTCACCCGCAGGCTCTGGAAACACCATATATTTT.

The sample holds a few counts of this clone. The CDR3 spells CASSNPELAYEQYF. The CDR3 nucleotides read TGTGCCAGTAGTAATCCGGAGCTAGCCTACGAGCAGTACTTC. This chain uses TRBV19 with TRBJ2-7; no firm D call. Per the germline V gene, CDR1 is LNHDA and CDR2 is SQIVND (reference sequence). Deletions cut 4 bases from V and 2 bases from J, with 12 bases between. This CDR3 region has 14 residues.